Included here is one TCR beta chain sequence, with context. Its antigen remains unidentified. Sequencing was done on patients that had shown CD8+CD57+ cell expansion by flow cytometry. Severe acquired aplastic anemia was present in all patients. Genomic DNA constituted the template upon which TCR beta VDJ and CDR3 profiling was performed. TCRdb independently ran MiXCR on the reads; one entry per CDR3 protein. Of about 150,000 distinct CDR3 sequences detected, roughly half appear once; the ten largest clones hold 9.5% to 15%. The V and J ends lost 3 bases and 3 bases respectively, with 9 bases between them. Germline CDR1 LNHDA, CDR2 SQIVND (reference sequence). The CDR3 is 13 amino acids. This record comes from a study of CD8+CD57+ T cells in acquired aplastic anemia. Across the whole study: Sorted CD4+ plus CD8+ cells gave DNA averaging around 3 ug.

Study-level points and caveats: In common between the patients and the controls were approximately 28 CD8+ CDR3 sequences.

The clonotype was recovered from a human donor with aplastic anemia. The chain uses TRBV19 and TRBJ2-7; possible D gene TRBD1, 6 bases. Sequences were obtained from sorted CD4+, CD8+, or CD8+CD57+ T cells (not recorded which) from PBMCs. The CDR3 DNA sequence: TGTGCCAGTAGTATCGCAGGGGTCTACGAGCAGTACTTC. Its protein is CASSIAGVYEQYF.